These T cell receptor beta chains were read from a single sample in a study of Graves' ophthalmopathy and Graves' hyperthyroidism. From the multiplex PCR reads, TCRdb called clonotypes with MiXCR, one entry per CDR3 protein. Here the sample spans around 1,000,000 distinct CDR3 sequences, approximately 35% being singletons. Material for sequencing was peripheral blood or thyroid tissue (not recorded which). These receptors came from an adult man with Graves' hyperthyroidism. The CDR3 runs from the conserved cysteine through the conserved F or W. D genes are given only for firm matches. Rows may omit the clone size; those that give it use once, few, many or a size class.

12 | TRBJ1-6 | TRBD1 | TRBV6-5 | few | TGTGCCACACAGGGGGCTAATTCACCCCTCCACTTT | CATQGANSPLHF
13 | TRBJ1-5 | . | TRBV3-1 | . | TGTGCCAGCAGCCACCGGGTCAATCAGCCCCGGCATTTT | CASSHRVNQPRHF
16 | TRBJ1-6 | TRBD1 | TRBV7-9 | once | TGTGCCAGCAGCTTTGGGACAGGGGCCCCCAATTCACCCCTCCACTTT | CASSFGTGAPNSPLHF
15 | TRBJ1-5 | . | TRBV7-2 | . | TGTGCCAGCAGTTTAGTGTGTAGGGGTGGTCAGCCCCAGCATTTT | CASSLVCRGGQPQHF
13 | TRBJ1-5 | . | TRBV7-2 | . | TGTGCCAGCAGCTTAGGCAGTCTCTCAACCCAGCATTTT | CASSLGSLSTQHF
13 | TRBJ1-6 | . | TRBV4-3 | many | TGCGCCAGCAGCCGCCGGTCCGAAGCACCCCTCCACTTT | CASSRRSEAPLHF
15 | TRBJ1-2 | . | TRBV20-1 | many | TGCAGTGCTAGAACCCCATTGGACAGCAACTATGGCTACACCTTC | CSARTPLDSNYGYTF
15 | TRBJ2-7 | TRBD2 | TRBV20-1 | many | TGCAGTGCTCGGACTAGCGGGACTTACTACAACGAGCAGTACTTC | CSARTSGTYYNEQYF
13 | TRBJ1-5 | . | TRBV4-3 | many | TGTGCCAGCAGCCAAGGAATTGATCAGCCCCAGCATTTT | CASSQGIDQPQHF
16 | TRBJ2-7 | TRBD1 | TRBV6-2/TRBV6-3 | . | TGTGCCAGCAGTTCCCCGGGACAGGCGAGGTCCTACGAGCAGTACTTC | CASSSPGQARSYEQYF
15 | TRBJ2-7 | TRBD1 | TRBV7-2 | many | TGTGCCAGCAGCTTAACCCCAGGGGGCGAATACGAGCAGTACTTC | CASSLTPGGEYEQYF
11 | TRBJ2-2 | . | TRBV20-1 | many | TGCAGTGCTAGATCTCTCGGGGAGCTGTTTTTT | CSARSLGELFF
12 | TRBJ2-7 | . | TRBV20-1 | . | TGCAGTGCTAACATCCCGGGTCGGGAGCAGTACTTC | CSANIPGREQYF
12 | TRBJ2-7 | . | TRBV10-3 | few | TGTGCCAGCCGGGACTCAGGGGACGAGCAGTACTTC | CASRDSGDEQYF
16 | TRBJ2-7 | . | TRBV20-1 | . | TGCAGTGCTAGAGATATCGGAGGGGCTGGCGGCTACGAGCAGTACTTC | CSARDIGGAGGYEQYF
15 | TRBJ2-7 | TRBD2 | TRBV30 | few | TGTGCCTGGACTAGCGGGGGTGCGGTGCTCTACGAGCAGTACTTC | CAWTSGGAVLYEQYF
14 | TRBJ1-1 | TRBD1 | TRBV5-1 | few | TGCGCCAGCAGCCCGGGACAGGTGGTCCCTGAAGCTTTCTTT | CASSPGQVVPEAFF
14 | TRBJ2-2 | . | TRBV11-3 | . | TGTGCCAGCAGCCCAACCCGGCTTGGCGGGGAGCTGTTTTTT | CASSPTRLGGELFF
13 | TRBJ2-1 | TRBD2 | TRBV24-1 | few | TGTGCCACGAGACTAGCGGGGAACAATGAGCAGTTCTTC | CATRLAGNNEQFF
14 | TRBJ2-5 | . | TRBV9 | . | TGTGCCAGCAGCGTAGAAGGAGGGGAAGAGACCCAGTACTTC | CASSVEGGEETQYF
14 | TRBJ1-2 | . | TRBV25-1 | . | TGTGCCAGCAGAGATCGCAGAGGGACAAATGGCTACACCTTC | CASRDRRGTNGYTF
16 | TRBJ2-5 | TRBD2 | TRBV10-3 | . | TGTGCCATCAGAGCCGGGACTAGGGGGGCTAAGGAGACCCAGTACTTC | CAIRAGTRGAKETQYF
15 | TRBJ2-7 | TRBD2 | TRBV5-1 | many | TGCGCCAGCAGCTCGGTGGGGACTAGCGTTCTCGAGCAGTACTTC | CASSSVGTSVLEQYF
15 | TRBJ1-6 | . | TRBV6-5 | . | TGTGCCAGCAGTTACTCGACCGGGTATAATTCACCCCTCCACTTT | CASSYSTGYNSPLHF
15 | TRBJ2-7 | . | TRBV10-3 | . | TGTGCCAGCTCACCAAACGACAGGAGCTCCTACGAGCAGTACTTC | CASSPNDRSSYEQYF
14 | TRBJ2-7 | . | TRBV5-6 | many | TGTGCCAGCAGCTTGGTTACAGCATCCTACGAGCAGTACTTC | CASSLVTASYEQYF
11 | TRBJ2-7 | . | TRBV29-1 | many | TGCAGCGTCTCCGGGAGCTACGAGCAGTACTTC | CSVSGSYEQYF
15 | TRBJ2-7 | TRBD1 | TRBV15 | . | TGTGCCACCAGCAGCGGTGGACAGGGCCGGTACGAGCAGTACTTC | CATSSGGQGRYEQYF
15 | TRBJ1-1 | . | TRBV20-1 | . | TGCAGTGCTGGGTCAGCACAAAGCCCGAACACTGAAGCTTTCTTT | CSAGSAQSPNTEAFF
16 | TRBJ2-7 | TRBD1 | TRBV7-6 | . | TGTGCCAGCAGCTTACGCCTCGGGACAGGGGGCTACGAGCAGTACTTC | CASSLRLGTGGYEQYF
14 | TRBJ1-6 | TRBD1 | TRBV6-1 | . | TGTGCCAGCACAGCAGGGACAGGGCGTTCACCCCTCCACTTT | CASTAGTGRSPLHF
15 | TRBJ1-2 | . | TRBV7-8 | . | TGTGCCAGCAGCTTAAAGGGGGAATACGGCTATGGCTACACCTTC | CASSLKGEYGYGYTF
14 | TRBJ2-2 | TRBD1 | TRBV29-1 | once | TGCGCCCGCCAGGGGGTAGGGGGAACCGGGGAGCTGTTTTTT | CARQGVGGTGELFF
15 | TRBJ2-7 | . | TRBV7-2 | few | TGTGCCAGCAGCCCGGCGGGGGCACCTAGCTACGAGCAGTACTTC | CASSPAGAPSYEQYF
13 | TRBJ1-1 | . | TRBV28 | few | TGTGCCAGCAGAATGGGGGGTTTGACTGAAGCTTTCTTT | CASRMGGLTEAFF
13 | TRBJ1-1 | . | TRBV10-3 | many | TGTGCCATCAGTCCTAGGCAGACCACTGAAGCTTTCTTT | CAISPRQTTEAFF
18 | TRBJ2-5 | TRBD2 | TRBV7-9 | . | TGTGCCAGCAGCCAAGGTTCACTAGCGGGAGGGCCATACGAGACCCAGTACTTC | CASSQGSLAGGPYETQYF
12 | TRBJ1-2 | TRBD1 | TRBV29-1 | many | TGCAGCGTTGACCGGACAGGGAATGGCTACACCTTC | CSVDRTGNGYTF
15 | TRBJ1-1 | . | TRBV15 | . | TGTGCCACCAGCAGACCCGGAGGGGCCATCACTGAAGCTTTCTTT | CATSRPGGAITEAFF
16 | TRBJ1-4 | TRBD1 | TRBV12-3/TRBV12-4 | . | TGTGCCAGCACCCTCGGACAGGCGACAACTAATGAAAAACTGTTTTTT | CASTLGQATTNEKLFF
12 | TRBJ1-1 | . | TRBV29-1 | . | TGCAGCGTCGGACAGATTGGGACACGGGCTTTCTTT | CSVGQIGTRAFF
14 | TRBJ2-5 | . | TRBV12-3/TRBV12-4 | . | TGTGCCAGCTCCCGGACAGCGGGTAGAGAGACCCAGTACTTC | CASSRTAGRETQYF
15 | TRBJ2-7 | . | TRBV7-9 | many | TGTGCCAGCAGCCCCAGCTGGGACGCAACCTACGAGCAGTACTTC | CASSPSWDATYEQYF
15 | TRBJ2-6 | TRBD1 | TRBV29-1 | . | TGCAGCGTTGACCAAGTAGGACAGGGGAATAACGTCCTGACTTTC | CSVDQVGQGNNVLTF
15 | TRBJ2-5 | TRBD2 | TRBV9 | many | TGTGCCAGCAGCCTTATGGGGGAGGGTCCGGAGACCCAGTACTTC | CASSLMGEGPETQYF
12 | TRBJ1-1 | . | TRBV29-1 | . | TGCAGCGTTGTAGGGGACCAAGCTGAAGCTTTCTTT | CSVVGDQAEAFF
14 | TRBJ1-1 | . | TRBV9 | . | TGTGCCAGCAGCCCACACCCGGGGGACACTGAAGCTTTCTTT | CASSPHPGDTEAFF
13 | TRBJ1-3 | TRBD1 | TRBV29-1 | many | TGCAGCGCAACAGGGGGTTGGGGAAACACCATATATTTT | CSATGGWGNTIYF
16 | TRBJ1-2 | . | TRBV2 | once | TGTGCCAGCACCGTACAGGGTCTGTTGGGCAACTATGGCTACACCTTC | CASTVQGLLGNYGYTF
15 | TRBJ1-5 | . | TRBV10-3 | few | TGTGCCAGCAGTCCTCGGTCCGGGTTATATCAGCCCCAGCATTTT | CASSPRSGLYQPQHF
17 | TRBJ2-3 | TRBD2 | TRBV7-2 | . | TGTGCCAGCAGCTTGGGTTATAGCGGGAGGGCCTCAGATACGCAGTATTTT | CASSLGYSGRASDTQYF
15 | TRBJ1-2 | . | TRBV5-1 | few | TGCGCCAGCAGCCAAGATCCCGGGAGGGACTATGGCTACACCTTC | CASSQDPGRDYGYTF
12 | TRBJ1-2 | TRBD1 | TRBV29-1 | . | TGCAGCGTTTACAGGGGTGCCTATGGCTACACCTTC | CSVYRGAYGYTF
15 | TRBJ1-5 | . | TRBV4-1 | few | TGCGCCAGCAGCCAAGGAGGGGTCTGGGGTCAGCCCCAGCATTTT | CASSQGGVWGQPQHF
16 | TRBJ2-2 | . | TRBV11-2 | . | TGTGCCAGCAGCCCCCGGGACGGACCGAACACCGGGGAGCTGTTTTTT | CASSPRDGPNTGELFF
15 | TRBJ1-6 | . | TRBV5-4 | many | TGTGCCAGCAGCCCTTCCGGGACGAGGAATTCACCCCTCCACTTT | CASSPSGTRNSPLHF